A selection of T cell receptor beta chains follows, all from one sample in a study of T cell changes during pregnancy in multiple sclerosis. Produced via immunoSEQ multiplex PCR; TCRdb's table is partial and in-frame only. The sample lists about 87,000 clones, 93% occurring once. This specimen consisted of peripheral blood, obtained in the third trimester of pregnancy. The receptors were gathered from a female donor in good health, enrolled as a control in a pregnancy study. Both conserved end residues are part of each CDR3. Each record gives: J gene, V gene, clone size, D gene, CDR3 DNA, CDR3 protein. The D gene is left open where the match is weak. Only part of the rows carry a size: once, few, many, or a class if the clone is expanded.

j_call: TRBJ2-1; v_call: TRBV7-9; clone_size: .; d_call: .; cdr3_nt: TGTGCCAGCAGCTTACGGGAAAAGGCCAATGAGCAGTTCTTC; cdr3_aa: CASSLREKANEQFF
j_call: TRBJ2-3; v_call: TRBV4-2; clone_size: once; d_call: .; cdr3_nt: TGTGCCAGCAGCCAAGGGAGGGCGGGTTTTAGCACAGATACGCAGTATTTT; cdr3_aa: CASSQGRAGFSTDTQYF
j_call: TRBJ1-2; v_call: TRBV5-1; clone_size: .; d_call: TRBD1; cdr3_nt: TGCGCCAGCAGCTTGGATGGGACAGGGTATGGCTACACCTTC; cdr3_aa: CASSLDGTGYGYTF
j_call: TRBJ1-2; v_call: TRBV27; clone_size: once; d_call: TRBD1; cdr3_nt: TGTGCCAGCAGTTCTCAGGGGGCGCATGGCTATGGCTACACCTTC; cdr3_aa: CASSSQGAHGYGYTF
j_call: TRBJ2-7; v_call: TRBV29-1; clone_size: .; d_call: .; cdr3_nt: TGCAGCGTTGAAGCCGTCACCGCCGCGGGTCCCTACGAGCAGTACTTC; cdr3_aa: CSVEAVTAAGPYEQYF
j_call: TRBJ1-2; v_call: TRBV28; clone_size: .; d_call: .; cdr3_nt: TGTGCCAGCAGCCGTTATGGCTACACCTTC; cdr3_aa: CASSRYGYTF
j_call: TRBJ2-2; v_call: TRBV9; clone_size: .; d_call: TRBD2; cdr3_nt: TGTGCCAGCAGGAAACTAGCGGGAGGTTCCGGGGAGCTGTTTTTT; cdr3_aa: CASRKLAGGSGELFF
j_call: TRBJ2-3; v_call: TRBV27; clone_size: .; d_call: .; cdr3_nt: TGTGCCAGCAGTTTAGGCGGTGTGGATACGCAGTATTTT; cdr3_aa: CASSLGGVDTQYF
j_call: TRBJ2-1; v_call: TRBV7-2; clone_size: .; d_call: .; cdr3_nt: TGTGCCAGCAGCTTAGTCGGGACAAAATACAATGAGCAGTTCTTC; cdr3_aa: CASSLVGTKYNEQFF
j_call: TRBJ2-7; v_call: TRBV10-3; clone_size: .; d_call: .; cdr3_nt: TGTGCCATCAGTGTAGACCAGGGGTCCTACGAGCAGTACTTC; cdr3_aa: CAISVDQGSYEQYF
j_call: TRBJ2-7; v_call: TRBV6-6; clone_size: .; d_call: TRBD1; cdr3_nt: TGTGCCAGCAGTAATTCGGGACAGGGGACCTACGAGCAGTACTTC; cdr3_aa: CASSNSGQGTYEQYF